The following is a T cell receptor beta chain sequence with its context. This entry is derived from a study of regulatory T cells in long-lasting Graves disease. Between the trimmed V and J ends, which lost 6 bases and 1 base, there was a span of 12 bases. The CDR3 runs 14 residues. Germline lookup yields CDR1 MNHEY and CDR2 SVGEGT. Described time point: newly diagnosed GD, antithyroid drugs for less than 3 months. The authors made the TCR library using RNA they extracted from PBMCs. iRepertoire HTBI primers and Arm-PCR of CDR3 regions built TCR beta libraries. TCRdb independently ran MiXCR on the multiplex PCR reads; one entry per CDR3 protein. The sample contains approximately 470,000 distinct CDR3 sequences, about 16% of which appear only once. The data were also submitted as part of a second study, on T cells in Graves' hyperthyroidism and ophthalmopathy. In that study: Among clonotypes expanded in thyroid above 0.001, most were also found in blood.

This TCR derives from a man aged 35-49 years with Graves disease. Sequences were derived from peripheral blood mononuclear cells (PBMCs), sampled at new diagnosis, from a patient treated with antithyroid drugs. The chain has TRBV6-2 or TRBV6-3 and TRBJ1-1; D is ambiguous. The CDR3 is CASRSITANTEAFF. In nucleotides, the CDR3 is TGTGCCAGCAGGTCTATTACAGCGAACACTGAAGCTTTCTTT.